Sequencing of this T cell receptor beta chain was carried out in a study of identical twins. Study-wide results and caveats: Monozygotic twins shared more out-of-frame TCR alpha than recombination models predicted. Weaker excess twin sharing was observed in beta out-of-frame sequences. When twins shared out-of-frame alpha sequences, those sequences had excess low generation probability.

TCRdb re-derived calls from the 5' RACE reads in MiXCR, one entry per CDR3 protein. The sample consists of approximately 500,000 distinct CDR3 sequences, 12% to 15% of them appearing once. A note on this clonotype: Its antigen is unidentified.

V lost 0 bases and J 4 bases, leaving 13 bases between the germline ends. The CDR3 has 15 residues. The germline V gene encodes CDR1 LNHNV and CDR2 YYDKDF (reference sequence). The same data also went into a second study, on yellow fever vaccine responses in identical twins.

This TCR derives from a woman younger than 30 in good health. The specimen was CD4+ T cells sorted from blood. V and J are TRBV15 and TRBJ2-7; tentative D call: TRBD2 (5 bases). The CDR3 region is CATSRDAATTYEQYF. CDR3 DNA sequence: TGTGCCACCAGCAGAGATGCCGCGACTACGTACGAGCAGTACTTC.